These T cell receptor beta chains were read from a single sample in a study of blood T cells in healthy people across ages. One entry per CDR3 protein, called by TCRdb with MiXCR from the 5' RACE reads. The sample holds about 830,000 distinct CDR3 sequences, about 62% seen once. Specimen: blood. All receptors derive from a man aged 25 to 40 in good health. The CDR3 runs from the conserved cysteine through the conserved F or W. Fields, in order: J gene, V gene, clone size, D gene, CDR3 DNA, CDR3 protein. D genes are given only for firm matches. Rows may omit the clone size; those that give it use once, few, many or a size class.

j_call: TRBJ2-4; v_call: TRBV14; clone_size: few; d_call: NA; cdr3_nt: TGTGCCAGCAGCCAAGATCCCCAAAAGGCGTACTTC; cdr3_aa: CASSQDPQKAYF
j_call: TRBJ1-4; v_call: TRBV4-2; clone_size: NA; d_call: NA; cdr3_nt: TGTGCCAGCAGCCGCTCACAGGAAGTCGTTGAAAAACTGTTTTTT; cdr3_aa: CASSRSQEVVEKLFF
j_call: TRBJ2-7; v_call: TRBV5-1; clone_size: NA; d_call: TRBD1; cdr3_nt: TGCGCCAGCAGCTTTTCCGACAGGGGCTACGAGCAGTACTTC; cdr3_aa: CASSFSDRGYEQYF
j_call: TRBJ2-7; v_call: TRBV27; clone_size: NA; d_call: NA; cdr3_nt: TGTGCCAGCAGTTTAGGGGTAACAGCTTCGAGCGAGCAGTACTTC; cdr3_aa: CASSLGVTASSEQYF
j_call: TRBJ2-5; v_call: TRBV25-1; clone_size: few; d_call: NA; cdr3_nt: TGTGCCAGCAGGGCATTCCAAGAGACCCAGTACTTC; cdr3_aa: CASRAFQETQYF
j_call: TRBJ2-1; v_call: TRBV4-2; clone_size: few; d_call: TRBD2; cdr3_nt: TGTGCCAGCAGCCCCCGGGGGGTCGGAGCGGGGGTTGGTGAGCAGTTCTTC; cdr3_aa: CASSPRGVGAGVGEQFF
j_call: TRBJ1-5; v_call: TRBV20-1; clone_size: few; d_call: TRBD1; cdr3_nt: TGCAGTGCAAGGACAGGGGGTATCCAGCCCCAGCATTTT; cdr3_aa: CSARTGGIQPQHF
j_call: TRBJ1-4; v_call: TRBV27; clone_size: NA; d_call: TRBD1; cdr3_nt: TGTGCCAGCAGTTTAAGGACAGGGCCGAATGAAAAACTGTTTTTT; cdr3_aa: CASSLRTGPNEKLFF
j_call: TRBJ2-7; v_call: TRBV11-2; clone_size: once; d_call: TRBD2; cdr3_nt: TGTGCCAGCAGCTTAGGCGGACTAGCGGGGTGTTTTTACGAGCAGTACTTC; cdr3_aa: CASSLGGLAGCFYEQYF
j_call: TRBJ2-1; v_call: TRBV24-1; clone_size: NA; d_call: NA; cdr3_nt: TGTGCCACCAGTGATGCCCGGGACACTTACAATGAGCAGTTCTTC; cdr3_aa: CATSDARDTYNEQFF
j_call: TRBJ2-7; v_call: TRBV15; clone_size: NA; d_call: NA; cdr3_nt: TGTGCCACCAGCAGAGATCTGGGTCTTGCCTACGAGCAGTACTTC; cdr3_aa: CATSRDLGLAYEQYF
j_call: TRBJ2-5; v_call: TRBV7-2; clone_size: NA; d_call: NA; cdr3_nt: TGTGCCAGCAGCTCTCCCCCCAATTCAAAGCAGTACTTC; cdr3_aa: CASSSPPNSKQYF
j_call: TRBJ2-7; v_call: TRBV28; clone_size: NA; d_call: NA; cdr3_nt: TGTGCCAGCAGGGGGTCCGATACCGAGCAGTACTTC; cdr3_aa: CASRGSDTEQYF
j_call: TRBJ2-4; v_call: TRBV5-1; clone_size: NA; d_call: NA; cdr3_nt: TGCGCCAGCAGCTTGGGGGCAGAAGAGCAGTACTTC; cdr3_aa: CASSLGAEEQYF
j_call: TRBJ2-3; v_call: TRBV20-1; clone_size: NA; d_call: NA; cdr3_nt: TGCAGTGGATCTCCGAGACCCAACACAGATACGCAGTATTTT; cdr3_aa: CSGSPRPNTDTQYF
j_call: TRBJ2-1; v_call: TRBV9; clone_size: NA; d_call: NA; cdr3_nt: TGTGCCAGCAGCGCCTCCGGGACTTGGGGTTACAATGAGCAGTTCTTC; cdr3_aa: CASSASGTWGYNEQFF
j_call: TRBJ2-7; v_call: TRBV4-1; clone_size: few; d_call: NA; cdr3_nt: TGTGCCAGCAGCCGCGGACAGATTCCTAGTGAGCAGTACTTC; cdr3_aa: CASSRGQIPSEQYF
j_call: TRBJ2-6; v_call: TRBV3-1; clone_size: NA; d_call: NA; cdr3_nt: TGTGCCAGCAGCCAAGATATTCTAGGCACTGGCTCTGGGGCCAACGTCCTGACTTTC; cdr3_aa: CASSQDILGTGSGANVLTF
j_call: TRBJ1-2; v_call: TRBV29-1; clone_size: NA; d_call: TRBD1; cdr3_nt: TGCAGCGTTGAAAGGACAGGGGCTTCCTATGGCTACACCTTC; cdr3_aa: CSVERTGASYGYTF
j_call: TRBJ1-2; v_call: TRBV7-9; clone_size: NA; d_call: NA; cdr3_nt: TGTGCCAGCAGCCAAAACTCGGGACATACTAACTATGGCTACACCTTC; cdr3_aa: CASSQNSGHTNYGYTF
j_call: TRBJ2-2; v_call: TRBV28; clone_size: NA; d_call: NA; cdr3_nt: TGTGCCAGCAGTTCTGGGACCTACACCGGGAAGCTGTTTTTT; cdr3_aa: CASSSGTYTGKLFF
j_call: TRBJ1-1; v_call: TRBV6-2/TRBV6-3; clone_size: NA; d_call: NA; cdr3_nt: TGTGCCAGCAGTTACCGGGGAAGCACTGAAGCTTTCTTT; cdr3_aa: CASSYRGSTEAFF